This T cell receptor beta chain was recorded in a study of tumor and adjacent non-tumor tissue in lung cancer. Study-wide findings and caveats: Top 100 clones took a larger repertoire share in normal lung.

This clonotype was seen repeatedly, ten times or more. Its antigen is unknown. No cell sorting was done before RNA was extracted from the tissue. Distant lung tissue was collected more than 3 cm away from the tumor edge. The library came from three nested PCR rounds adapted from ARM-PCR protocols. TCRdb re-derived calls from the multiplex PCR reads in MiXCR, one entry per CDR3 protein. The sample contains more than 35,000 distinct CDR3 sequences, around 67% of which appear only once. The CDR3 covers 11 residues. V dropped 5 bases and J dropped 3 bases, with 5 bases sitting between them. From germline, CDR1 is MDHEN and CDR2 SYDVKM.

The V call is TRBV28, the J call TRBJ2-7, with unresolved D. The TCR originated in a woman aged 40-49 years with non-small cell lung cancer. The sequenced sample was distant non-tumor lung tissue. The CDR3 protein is CASSNYYEQYF. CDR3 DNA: TGTGCCAGCAGTAACTACTACGAGCAGTACTTC. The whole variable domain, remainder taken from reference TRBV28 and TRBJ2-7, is DVKVTQSSRYLVKRTGEKVFLECVQDMDHENMFWYRQDPGLGLRLIYFSYDVKMKEKGDIPEGYSVSREKKERFSLILESASTNQTSMYLCASSNYYEQYFGPGTRLTVT.